This record concerns one TCR beta chain sequence. The source of the sample is a study of Graves' ophthalmopathy and Graves' hyperthyroidism. Using RNA transcripts, the TCR beta CDR3 regions were amplified. Second-round multiplex PCR followed a first-round RT-PCR using HTBI primers. TCRdb redid the calling of the multiplex PCR reads with MiXCR, one entry per CDR3 protein. The repertoire has hundreds of thousands of distinct CDR3 sequences, 15% of them found once; the top ten carry approximately 7%. CDR3 size: 12 residues. Trimming took off 5 bases at V and 7 bases at J, with 11 bases between the two ends. The germline V gene has CDR1 LNHDA and CDR2 SQIVND (reference sequence).

This receptor was taken from a woman aged 18 to 35 with stable Graves' hyperthyroidism. The V call is TRBV19, the J call TRBJ1-1; weak D call: TRBD1 (5 bases). Material: peripheral blood. The CDR3 region is CASSWQGGEAFF. DNA for the CDR3: TGTGCCAGTAGTTGGCAGGGAGGTGAAGCTTTCTTT.